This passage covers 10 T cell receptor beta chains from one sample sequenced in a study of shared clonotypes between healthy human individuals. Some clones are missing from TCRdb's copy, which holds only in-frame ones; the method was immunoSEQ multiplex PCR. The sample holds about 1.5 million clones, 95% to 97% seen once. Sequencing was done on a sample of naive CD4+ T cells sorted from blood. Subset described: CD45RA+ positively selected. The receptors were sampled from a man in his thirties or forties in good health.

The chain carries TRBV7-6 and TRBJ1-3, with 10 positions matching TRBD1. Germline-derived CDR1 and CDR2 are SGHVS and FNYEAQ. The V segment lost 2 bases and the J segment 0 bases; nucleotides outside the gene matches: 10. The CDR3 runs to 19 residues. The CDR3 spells CASSLILATGGVSGNTIYF. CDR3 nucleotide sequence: TGTGCCAGCAGCTTAATTCTTGCGACAGGGGGCGTCTCTGGAAACACCATATATTTT.

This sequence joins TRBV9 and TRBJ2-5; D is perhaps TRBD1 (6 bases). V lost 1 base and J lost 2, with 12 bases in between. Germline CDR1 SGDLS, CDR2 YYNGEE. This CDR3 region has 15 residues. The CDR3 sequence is CASSVLGTRQETQYF. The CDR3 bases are TGTGCCAGCAGCGTATTAGGGACAAGACAAGAGACCCAGTACTTC.

The CDR3 sequence is CASSPHLTGELFF. The DNA for the CDR3 is TGCGCCAGCAGTCCGCATTTAACCGGGGAGCTGTTTTTT. V and J are TRBV10-1 and TRBJ2-2; D is ambiguous. Per the germline V gene, CDR1 is WNHNN and CDR2 is SYGVQD (reference sequence). The CDR3 runs 13 residues. Trimming took 5 bases from V and 5 from J, leaving 9 bases between them.

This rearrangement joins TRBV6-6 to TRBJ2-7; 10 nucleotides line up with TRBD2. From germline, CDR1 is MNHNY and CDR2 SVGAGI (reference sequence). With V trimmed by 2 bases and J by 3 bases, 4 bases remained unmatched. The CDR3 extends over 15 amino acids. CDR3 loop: CASSYGTSDLYEQYF. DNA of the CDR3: TGTGCCAGCAGTTACGGGACTAGCGACCTCTACGAGCAGTACTTC.

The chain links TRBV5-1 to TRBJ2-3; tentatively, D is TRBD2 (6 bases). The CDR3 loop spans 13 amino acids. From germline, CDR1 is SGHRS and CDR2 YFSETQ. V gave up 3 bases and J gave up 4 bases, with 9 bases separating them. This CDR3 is CASSSRLADTQYF. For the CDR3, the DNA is TGCGCCAGCAGCTCGAGACTAGCAGATACGCAGTATTTT.

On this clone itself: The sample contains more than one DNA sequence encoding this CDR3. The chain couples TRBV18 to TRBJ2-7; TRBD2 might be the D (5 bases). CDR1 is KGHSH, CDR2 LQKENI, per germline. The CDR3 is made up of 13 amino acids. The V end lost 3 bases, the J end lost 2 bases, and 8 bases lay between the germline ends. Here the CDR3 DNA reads TGTGCCAGCTCACCGGGGAGTACCTACGAGCAGTACTTC. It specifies CASSPGSTYEQYF.

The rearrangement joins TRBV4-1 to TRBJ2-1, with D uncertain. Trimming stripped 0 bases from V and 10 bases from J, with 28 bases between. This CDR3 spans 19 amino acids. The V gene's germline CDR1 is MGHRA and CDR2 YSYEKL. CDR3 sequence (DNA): TGCGCCAGCAGCCAAGACTACTCGTTTGGGCGCCGAAGTACGTGGGAGCAGTTCTTC. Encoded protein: CASSQDYSFGRRSTWEQFF.

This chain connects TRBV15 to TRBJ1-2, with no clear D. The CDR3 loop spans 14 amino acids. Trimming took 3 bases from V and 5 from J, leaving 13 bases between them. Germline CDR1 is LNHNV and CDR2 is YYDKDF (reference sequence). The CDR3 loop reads CATSRGSDFYGYTF. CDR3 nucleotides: TGTGCCACCAGCAGGGGGTCGGACTTTTATGGCTACACCTTC. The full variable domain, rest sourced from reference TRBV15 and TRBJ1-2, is DAMVIQNPRYQVTQFGKPVTLSCSQTLNHNVMYWYQQKSSQAPKLLFHYYDKDFNNEADTPDNFQSRRPNTSFCFLDIRSPGLGDTAMYLCATSRGSDFYGYTFGSGTRLTVV.

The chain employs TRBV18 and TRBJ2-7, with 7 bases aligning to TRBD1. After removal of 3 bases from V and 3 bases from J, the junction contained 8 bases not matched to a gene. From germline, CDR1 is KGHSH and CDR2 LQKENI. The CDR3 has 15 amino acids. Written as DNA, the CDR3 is TGTGCCAGCTCACCGGTAAGGGGGCCTTACTACGAGCAGTACTTC. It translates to CASSPVRGPYYEQYF.

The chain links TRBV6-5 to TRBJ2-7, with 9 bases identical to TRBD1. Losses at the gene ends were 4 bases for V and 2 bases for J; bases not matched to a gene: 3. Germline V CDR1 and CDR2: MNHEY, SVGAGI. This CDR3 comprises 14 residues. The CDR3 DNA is TGTGCCAGCAGTTCACAGGGGGCTACCTACGAGCAGTACTTC. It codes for CASSSQGATYEQYF.